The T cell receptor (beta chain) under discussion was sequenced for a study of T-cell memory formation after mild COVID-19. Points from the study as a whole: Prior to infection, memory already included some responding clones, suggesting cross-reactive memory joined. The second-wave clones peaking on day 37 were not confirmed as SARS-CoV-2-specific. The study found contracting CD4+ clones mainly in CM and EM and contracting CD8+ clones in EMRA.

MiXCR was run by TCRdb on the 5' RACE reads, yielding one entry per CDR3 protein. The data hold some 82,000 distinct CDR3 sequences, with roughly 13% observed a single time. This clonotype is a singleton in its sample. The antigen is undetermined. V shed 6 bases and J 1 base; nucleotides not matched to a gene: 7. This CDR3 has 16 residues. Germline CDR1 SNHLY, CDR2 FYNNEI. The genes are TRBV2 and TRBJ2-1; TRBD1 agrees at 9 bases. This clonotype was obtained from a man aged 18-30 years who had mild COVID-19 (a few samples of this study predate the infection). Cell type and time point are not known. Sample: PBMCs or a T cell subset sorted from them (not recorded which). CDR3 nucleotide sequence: TGTGCCAGCAGCCTAGGACAGGGGTCTTCCTACAATGAGCAGTTCTTC. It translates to CASSLGQGSSYNEQFF. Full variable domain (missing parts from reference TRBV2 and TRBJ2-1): EPEVTQTPSHQVTQMGQEVILRCVPISNHLYFYWYRQILGQKVEFLVSFYNNEISEKSEIFDDQFSVERPDGSNFTLKIRSTKLEDSAMYFCASSLGQGSSYNEQFFGPGTRLTVL.